This is a list of T cell receptor beta chains from one sample in a study of blood T cell repertoires in COVID-19. Sequencing was performed with immunoSEQ multiplex PCR; in TCRdb, only in-frame clones are kept and a portion is missing. The sample has about 150,000 clones; around 76% are singletons. Sequenced input: peripheral blood. These receptors were collected from a man aged 55 to 70 with acute or convalescent COVID-19. Each CDR3 is given with its conserved first and last residue. Fields, in order: J gene, D gene, V gene, clone size, CDR3 DNA, CDR3 protein. D genes are given only for firm matches. For some rows the clone size is stated as once, few or many, or as a class when expanded; others skip it.

J gene: TRBJ2-3; D gene: NA; V gene: TRBV12-2; clone size: NA; CDR3 DNA: TGTGCAAGTCGCTTAGCCCCCAGGGAGGGCATGGATACGCAGTATTTT; CDR3 protein: CASRLAPREGMDTQYF
J gene: TRBJ2-2; D gene: TRBD2; V gene: TRBV27; clone size: once; CDR3 DNA: TGTGCCAGCATCCACCGACTAGCGGGAGGGTACACCGGGGAGCTGTTTTTT; CDR3 protein: CASIHRLAGGYTGELFF
J gene: TRBJ1-5; D gene: TRBD1; V gene: TRBV28; clone size: NA; CDR3 DNA: TGTGCCAGCAGTTCCGGACAGGGAGGAATTAGCAATCAGCCCCAGCATTTT; CDR3 protein: CASSSGQGGISNQPQHF
J gene: TRBJ2-5; D gene: NA; V gene: TRBV30; clone size: NA; CDR3 DNA: TGTGCCTGGAGTGTAGGCGGTAGCCAAGAGACCCAGTACTTC; CDR3 protein: CAWSVGGSQETQYF
J gene: TRBJ2-5; D gene: NA; V gene: TRBV3-1/TRBV3-2; clone size: NA; CDR3 DNA: TGTGCCAGCAGCCAAGACACCCAAACAGGACAAGAGACCCAGTACTTC; CDR3 protein: CASSQDTQTGQETQYF
J gene: TRBJ2-3; D gene: TRBD2; V gene: TRBV27; clone size: NA; CDR3 DNA: TGTGCCAGCAGGTACCGGGACTATGACACAGATACGCAGTATTTT; CDR3 protein: CASRYRDYDTDTQYF
J gene: TRBJ2-1; D gene: NA; V gene: TRBV10-1; clone size: NA; CDR3 DNA: TGCGCCAGCAGTGAGTCAGGAGCGAATGAGCAGTTCTTC; CDR3 protein: CASSESGANEQFF
J gene: TRBJ2-2; D gene: NA; V gene: TRBV5-1; clone size: NA; CDR3 DNA: TGCGCCAGCAGCCCCTTTGGGGGGGCGGGCACCGGGGAGCTGTTTTTT; CDR3 protein: CASSPFGGAGTGELFF
J gene: TRBJ2-7; D gene: TRBD2; V gene: TRBV5-1; clone size: NA; CDR3 DNA: TGCGCCAGCAGCTCTACCGGGACTAGCGGGTACGAGCAGTACTTC; CDR3 protein: CASSSTGTSGYEQYF
J gene: TRBJ2-1; D gene: TRBD1; V gene: TRBV10-1; clone size: NA; CDR3 DNA: TGCGCCAGCAGTACGGGACAGGATTTAAACAATGAGCAGTTCTTC; CDR3 protein: CASSTGQDLNNEQFF
J gene: TRBJ1-2; D gene: NA; V gene: TRBV27; clone size: NA; CDR3 DNA: TGTGCCAGCAGTTTATCGTCAGCGGGCTACTATGGCTACACCTTC; CDR3 protein: CASSLSSAGYYGYTF
J gene: TRBJ2-5; D gene: NA; V gene: TRBV27; clone size: NA; CDR3 DNA: TGTGCCAGCAGTTTTAATGTCCAAGAGACCCAGTACTTC; CDR3 protein: CASSFNVQETQYF
J gene: TRBJ2-3; D gene: TRBD2; V gene: TRBV7-2; clone size: NA; CDR3 DNA: TGTGCCAGCAGCTTAGGGGGACTAGTTGCTGATACGCAGTATTTT; CDR3 protein: CASSLGGLVADTQYF
J gene: TRBJ2-1; D gene: NA; V gene: TRBV15; clone size: NA; CDR3 DNA: TGTGCCACCAGCAGGGCTGAGACTGAGGAGCAGTTCTTC; CDR3 protein: CATSRAETEEQFF
J gene: TRBJ2-1; D gene: NA; V gene: TRBV12-5; clone size: few; CDR3 DNA: TGTGCTAGTGCCCCCAGAAACTACAATGAGCAGTTCTTC; CDR3 protein: CASAPRNYNEQFF
J gene: TRBJ2-3; D gene: TRBD2; V gene: TRBV4-1; clone size: NA; CDR3 DNA: TGCGCCAGCAGCCAAGCAAGACTAGCTCTCAGAGATACGCAGTATTTT; CDR3 protein: CASSQARLALRDTQYF
J gene: TRBJ2-1; D gene: TRBD2; V gene: TRBV7-6; clone size: NA; CDR3 DNA: TGTGCCAGCAGCTTAGGGGAGGGCACTGAGCAGTTCTTC; CDR3 protein: CASSLGEGTEQFF
J gene: TRBJ2-1; D gene: TRBD2; V gene: TRBV10-2; clone size: NA; CDR3 DNA: TGCGCCAGCAGTGGATGGCGCGGGAGCTACAATGAGCAGTTCTTC; CDR3 protein: CASSGWRGSYNEQFF
J gene: TRBJ2-2; D gene: NA; V gene: TRBV9; clone size: NA; CDR3 DNA: TGTGCCAGCAGCGTAGCCCCCGCGAATCAGGGCGGGGAGCTGTTTTTT; CDR3 protein: CASSVAPANQGGELFF
J gene: TRBJ2-1; D gene: NA; V gene: TRBV19; clone size: many; CDR3 DNA: TGTGCCAGTAGTATTTTAGATGGAGAATCGCAGTTCTTC; CDR3 protein: CASSILDGESQFF
J gene: TRBJ2-7; D gene: TRBD2; V gene: TRBV2; clone size: NA; CDR3 DNA: TGTGCCAGCAGTGAGCTAGCGGGAGTATACGAGCAGTACTTC; CDR3 protein: CASSELAGVYEQYF
J gene: TRBJ1-1; D gene: NA; V gene: TRBV7-8; clone size: NA; CDR3 DNA: TGTGCCAGCAGCTTAGTACGGGTTGGCACTGAAGCTTTCTTT; CDR3 protein: CASSLVRVGTEAFF
J gene: TRBJ2-4; D gene: TRBD2; V gene: TRBV5-8; clone size: NA; CDR3 DNA: TGTGCCAGCAGCTCCCTGGGAGCGGGAGGACGAGGCATTCAGTACTTC; CDR3 protein: CASSSLGAGGRGIQYF
J gene: TRBJ1-6; D gene: NA; V gene: TRBV28; clone size: few; CDR3 DNA: TGTGCCAGCCGGGGGGGTAGTGGATTTGATTCACCCCTCCACTTT; CDR3 protein: CASRGGSGFDSPLHF
J gene: TRBJ2-1; D gene: TRBD2; V gene: TRBV12-5; clone size: NA; CDR3 DNA: TGTGCTAGTGGTTTGGTAATAGGACTAGCGGGAGGGCCAGATGAGCAGTTCTTC; CDR3 protein: CASGLVIGLAGGPDEQFF
J gene: TRBJ1-4; D gene: NA; V gene: TRBV4-2; clone size: few; CDR3 DNA: TGTGCCAGCAGCCAAGGAGGCGCCTCTAATGAAAAACTGTTTTTT; CDR3 protein: CASSQGGASNEKLFF
J gene: TRBJ2-7; D gene: TRBD1; V gene: TRBV7-3; clone size: NA; CDR3 DNA: TGTGCCAGCAGCTTTTCTTCCTGGGACAGGCGTTCCTACGAGCAGTACTTC; CDR3 protein: CASSFSSWDRRSYEQYF
J gene: TRBJ2-7; D gene: NA; V gene: TRBV20-1; clone size: NA; CDR3 DNA: TGCAGTGCTTCACAGGGCTACGAGCAGTACTTC; CDR3 protein: CSASQGYEQYF
J gene: TRBJ2-2; D gene: TRBD2; V gene: TRBV24-1; clone size: NA; CDR3 DNA: TGTGCCACCAGTGACCCAACGGGAGGCCGCGGGGAGCTGTTTTTT; CDR3 protein: CATSDPTGGRGELFF
J gene: TRBJ2-7; D gene: TRBD2; V gene: TRBV25-1; clone size: few; CDR3 DNA: TGTGCCAGCAGTGAATGGGGGGGCTACGAGCAGTACTTC; CDR3 protein: CASSEWGGYEQYF
J gene: TRBJ1-2; D gene: NA; V gene: TRBV28; clone size: NA; CDR3 DNA: TGTGCCAGCAGTTCCCAAACAGGGTATGGCTACACCTTC; CDR3 protein: CASSSQTGYGYTF
J gene: TRBJ1-1; D gene: TRBD1; V gene: TRBV19; clone size: NA; CDR3 DNA: TGTGCCAGTAGTTCCCGGACAGGGGCCTACACTGAAGCTTTCTTT; CDR3 protein: CASSSRTGAYTEAFF
J gene: TRBJ2-1; D gene: TRBD1; V gene: TRBV19; clone size: many; CDR3 DNA: TGTGCCAGTAGTATCGGGACAGGGGTTAACAATGAGCAGTTCTTC; CDR3 protein: CASSIGTGVNNEQFF
J gene: TRBJ2-5; D gene: TRBD2; V gene: TRBV6-6; clone size: NA; CDR3 DNA: TGTGCCAGCAGACAAGGGACTAGCGGACGGGAGACCCAGTACTTC; CDR3 protein: CASRQGTSGRETQYF
J gene: TRBJ1-5; D gene: TRBD1; V gene: TRBV5-1; clone size: NA; CDR3 DNA: TGCGCCAGCAGCTTGGGACAGGGGGATAGTGTCAATCAGCCCCAGCATTTT; CDR3 protein: CASSLGQGDSVNQPQHF
J gene: TRBJ2-2; D gene: NA; V gene: TRBV6-6; clone size: once; CDR3 DNA: TGTGCCAGCAGGGACAGCAGCACCGGGGAGCTGTTTTTT; CDR3 protein: CASRDSSTGELFF
J gene: TRBJ1-1; D gene: NA; V gene: TRBV6-6; clone size: few; CDR3 DNA: TGTGCCAGCAGAGCAAACACTGAAGCTTTCTTT; CDR3 protein: CASRANTEAFF
J gene: TRBJ1-3; D gene: NA; V gene: TRBV5-1; clone size: once; CDR3 DNA: TGCGCCAGCAGCTTGGATGGCTCCCAGGGGAACACCATATATTTT; CDR3 protein: CASSLDGSQGNTIYF
J gene: TRBJ2-3; D gene: NA; V gene: TRBV2; clone size: NA; CDR3 DNA: TGTGCCAGCAGTTCGCAAGGGGGGGGGACAGATACGCAGTATTTT; CDR3 protein: CASSSQGGGTDTQYF
J gene: TRBJ1-5; D gene: TRBD1; V gene: TRBV5-5; clone size: NA; CDR3 DNA: TGTGCCAGCAGCTTAGGGACAGGGGGCGGCAATCAGCCCCAGCATTTT; CDR3 protein: CASSLGTGGGNQPQHF
J gene: TRBJ2-7; D gene: NA; V gene: TRBV5-1; clone size: NA; CDR3 DNA: TGCGCCAGCAGCCCACACTTGCGGAACTCCTACGAGCAGTACTTC; CDR3 protein: CASSPHLRNSYEQYF
J gene: TRBJ2-7; D gene: TRBD2; V gene: TRBV2; clone size: NA; CDR3 DNA: TGTGCCATCGGGACTAGCGGGTCCTACGAGCAGTACTTC; CDR3 protein: CAIGTSGSYEQYF
J gene: TRBJ1-5; D gene: TRBD1; V gene: TRBV28; clone size: NA; CDR3 DNA: TGTGCCAGCAGTTTATGGGTAACAGGGGGCCGAAATCAGCCCCAGCATTTT; CDR3 protein: CASSLWVTGGRNQPQHF
J gene: TRBJ2-5; D gene: TRBD2; V gene: TRBV5-4; clone size: NA; CDR3 DNA: TGTGCCAGCAGCCAGGTCGATAGCGGGAGAGAGACCCAGTACTTC; CDR3 protein: CASSQVDSGRETQYF
J gene: TRBJ2-7; D gene: NA; V gene: TRBV27; clone size: NA; CDR3 DNA: TGTGCCACCTTACACGGAGCGAGGGAGCAGTACTTC; CDR3 protein: CATLHGAREQYF
J gene: TRBJ2-3; D gene: NA; V gene: TRBV24-1; clone size: NA; CDR3 DNA: TGTGCCACCAGTGACCCCTTCACAGATACGCAGTATTTT; CDR3 protein: CATSDPFTDTQYF
J gene: TRBJ2-2; D gene: NA; V gene: TRBV4-1; clone size: NA; CDR3 DNA: TGCGCCGGCCAACTTGGGCAAAACACCGGGGAGCTGTTTTTT; CDR3 protein: CAGQLGQNTGELFF